The rows below give T cell receptor beta chains drawn from one sample of a study of response to subunit inactivated influenza vaccine. One entry per CDR3 protein results from TCRdb running MiXCR on the RT-PCR reads. The table lists roughly 650,000 distinct CDR3 sequences, 14% of them singletons. The material sequenced was PBMCs from blood, taken roughly 15 days before vaccination. The receptors were sampled from a man aged 45-65 years who received an inactivated influenza vaccine. Both conserved end residues are part of each CDR3. Each record gives: V gene, J gene, clone size, D gene, CDR3 DNA, CDR3 protein. D genes are given only for firm matches. The size of a clone is reported for some rows only, either as once, few or many, or as a class for expanded clones.

v_gene: TRBV5-5
j_gene: TRBJ2-7
abundance: many
d_gene: TRBD1
CDR3nt: TGTGCCAGCAGCTTGGAGGGGGCGGTGAGCTCCTACGAGCAGTACTTC
CDR3aa: CASSLEGAVSSYEQYF

v_gene: TRBV20-1
j_gene: TRBJ2-1
abundance: .
d_gene: .
CDR3nt: TGCAGTGCTGTTCAAGGGGGGGGGCTAACCTACAATGAGCAGTTCTTC
CDR3aa: CSAVQGGGLTYNEQFF

v_gene: TRBV20-1
j_gene: TRBJ2-1
abundance: .
d_gene: TRBD2
CDR3nt: TGCAGTGCTAAGACTAGCGGGGGGGTGTCCTACAATGAGCAGTTCTTC
CDR3aa: CSAKTSGGVSYNEQFF

v_gene: TRBV9
j_gene: TRBJ1-2
abundance: many
d_gene: .
CDR3nt: TGTGCCAGCAGCCCACTTGGTGGGATCGACTATGGCTACACCTTC
CDR3aa: CASSPLGGIDYGYTF

v_gene: TRBV7-3
j_gene: TRBJ2-3
abundance: .
d_gene: .
CDR3nt: TGTGCCAGCAGCCGCGGAGGGCCAGATACGCAGTATTTT
CDR3aa: CASSRGGPDTQYF

v_gene: TRBV29-1
j_gene: TRBJ2-7
abundance: .
d_gene: .
CDR3nt: TGCAGCGTTGGCGCCAGTGCCTACGAGCAGTACTTC
CDR3aa: CSVGASAYEQYF

v_gene: TRBV7-9
j_gene: TRBJ2-7
abundance: .
d_gene: .
CDR3nt: TGTGCCAGCACCCATCAGGGGGGCTACCCCCCCTACGAGCAGTACTTC
CDR3aa: CASTHQGGYPPYEQYF

v_gene: TRBV12-3/TRBV12-4
j_gene: TRBJ1-2
abundance: .
d_gene: .
CDR3nt: TGTGCCAGCAGCCGAGACGGAGCATTCCTATGGCTAGACACCTTC
CDR3aa: CASSRDGAFLWLDTF

v_gene: TRBV6-2/TRBV6-3
j_gene: TRBJ2-2
abundance: few
d_gene: TRBD2
CDR3nt: TGTGCCAGCAGTTACTTGGCGGGGGAGGCGAACACCGGGGAGCTGTTTTTT
CDR3aa: CASSYLAGEANTGELFF

v_gene: TRBV6-2/TRBV6-3
j_gene: TRBJ1-5
abundance: .
d_gene: TRBD1
CDR3nt: TGTGCCAGCAGTAGGGACAGGGCCTACAATCAGCCCCAGCATTTT
CDR3aa: CASSRDRAYNQPQHF

v_gene: TRBV5-1
j_gene: TRBJ2-5
abundance: .
d_gene: TRBD2
CDR3nt: TGCGCCAGCAACTTCGGGACTAGCGGGGGGGCCCCCCAAGAGACCCAGTACTTC
CDR3aa: CASNFGTSGGAPQETQYF

v_gene: TRBV12-3/TRBV12-4
j_gene: TRBJ2-3
abundance: many
d_gene: .
CDR3nt: TGTGCCAGCACCACACCGGGGGACCACACAGATACGCAGTATTTT
CDR3aa: CASTTPGDHTDTQYF

v_gene: TRBV6-5
j_gene: TRBJ2-7
abundance: few
d_gene: .
CDR3nt: TGTGCCAGCAGTTACAGTCGGGCAGAGACCTACGAGCAGTACTTC
CDR3aa: CASSYSRAETYEQYF

v_gene: TRBV6-2/TRBV6-3
j_gene: TRBJ2-7
abundance: once
d_gene: TRBD1
CDR3nt: TGTGCCAGCAGTTACTACTCCGGGACAGGAGGCTACGAGCAGTACTTC
CDR3aa: CASSYYSGTGGYEQYF

v_gene: TRBV5-1
j_gene: TRBJ2-3
abundance: few
d_gene: .
CDR3nt: TGCGCCAGCAGCTTGGACACGACAGATACGCAGTATTTT
CDR3aa: CASSLDTTDTQYF

v_gene: TRBV12-3/TRBV12-4
j_gene: TRBJ2-2
abundance: .
d_gene: .
CDR3nt: TGTGCCAGCAGTTTGATCCGGGGGACGGGGGAGCTGTTTTTT
CDR3aa: CASSLIRGTGELFF

v_gene: TRBV7-2
j_gene: TRBJ2-5
abundance: many
d_gene: .
CDR3nt: TGTGCCAGCAGCTTAAGTATCGGGAGACAGCAAGAGACCCAGTACTTC
CDR3aa: CASSLSIGRQQETQYF

v_gene: TRBV7-6
j_gene: TRBJ1-5
abundance: .
d_gene: .
CDR3nt: TGTGCCAGCAGCGCTTACATGGGCAATCAGCCCCAGCATTTT
CDR3aa: CASSAYMGNQPQHF

v_gene: TRBV20-1
j_gene: TRBJ1-4
abundance: .
d_gene: TRBD1
CDR3nt: TGCAGTGCTAGAGTACGACAGGGGGACGAAAAACTGTTTTTT
CDR3aa: CSARVRQGDEKLFF

v_gene: TRBV5-5
j_gene: TRBJ2-5
abundance: .
d_gene: TRBD2
CDR3nt: TGTGCCAGCAGCTTCTGGACAGCCCGAGGACTAGCGGGAGGGAAGTACTTC
CDR3aa: CASSFWTARGLAGGKYF

v_gene: TRBV19
j_gene: TRBJ2-7
abundance: .
d_gene: TRBD1
CDR3nt: TGTGCCAGTAGCCTGACAGGGACAACCTACGAGCAGTACTTC
CDR3aa: CASSLTGTTYEQYF

v_gene: TRBV20-1
j_gene: TRBJ2-3
abundance: .
d_gene: TRBD2
CDR3nt: TGCTGTGCTAGAGCCGTCAACGGGATAGCGGGGTCTAGCACAGATACGCAGTATTTT
CDR3aa: CCARAVNGIAGSSTDTQYF

v_gene: TRBV15
j_gene: TRBJ2-2
abundance: few
d_gene: .
CDR3nt: TGTGCCACCAGCAGAGATCTTGACATCGGGGAGCTGTTTTTT
CDR3aa: CATSRDLDIGELFF

v_gene: TRBV7-9
j_gene: TRBJ2-7
abundance: few
d_gene: .
CDR3nt: TGTGCCAGCAGCCCCTCAGTCCGGGGGCTCTCCTACGAGCAGTACTTC
CDR3aa: CASSPSVRGLSYEQYF

v_gene: TRBV20-1
j_gene: TRBJ2-3
abundance: .
d_gene: TRBD2
CDR3nt: TGCAGTGCTAGAGATTTAGCGGGAGAACTAGATACGCAGTATTTT
CDR3aa: CSARDLAGELDTQYF

v_gene: TRBV7-9
j_gene: TRBJ1-4
abundance: .
d_gene: .
CDR3nt: TGTGCCAGCAGCTCCGCGGCGGCTAATGAAAAACTGTTTTTT
CDR3aa: CASSSAAANEKLFF

v_gene: TRBV5-6
j_gene: TRBJ1-2
abundance: few
d_gene: .
CDR3nt: TGTGCCAGCAGCTTGGGAGTAGCTGGGGACTATGGCTACACCTTC
CDR3aa: CASSLGVAGDYGYTF

v_gene: TRBV6-2/TRBV6-3
j_gene: TRBJ2-4
abundance: .
d_gene: .
CDR3nt: TGTGCCAGCAGTTACGCAGGCCCTTGGGACAAAAACATTCAGTACTTC
CDR3aa: CASSYAGPWDKNIQYF

v_gene: TRBV5-1
j_gene: TRBJ2-3
abundance: .
d_gene: TRBD2
CDR3nt: TGCGCCAGCAGCACCCTTCCAGCGGGGGGGGCAGATACGCAGTATTTT
CDR3aa: CASSTLPAGGADTQYF

v_gene: TRBV20-1
j_gene: TRBJ2-1
abundance: .
d_gene: TRBD1
CDR3nt: TGCAGAGTAAGGAAAGGGACAGGGGTTATGGATGAGCAGTTCTTC
CDR3aa: CRVRKGTGVMDEQFF

v_gene: TRBV7-2
j_gene: TRBJ1-2
abundance: few
d_gene: TRBD1
CDR3nt: TGTGCCAGCAGAGAGACTCCGGGACAGGGAGGGCAGGGCTACACCTTC
CDR3aa: CASRETPGQGGQGYTF

v_gene: TRBV6-2/TRBV6-3
j_gene: TRBJ2-3
abundance: many
d_gene: TRBD1
CDR3nt: TGTGCCAGCAGCGACAGGGTCGGTGGAGGAGATACGCAGTATTTT
CDR3aa: CASSDRVGGGDTQYF

v_gene: TRBV10-3
j_gene: TRBJ2-7
abundance: few
d_gene: .
CDR3nt: TGTGCCATCACCCCGGACGGTTCCTACGAGCAGTACTTC
CDR3aa: CAITPDGSYEQYF

v_gene: TRBV7-3
j_gene: TRBJ2-5
abundance: .
d_gene: .
CDR3nt: TGTGCCAGCAGCTTAAGTGGGACAAACCAAGAGACCCAGTACTTC
CDR3aa: CASSLSGTNQETQYF

v_gene: TRBV10-3
j_gene: TRBJ2-4
abundance: many
d_gene: .
CDR3nt: TGTGCCATCAGTGGACCGGGACCCAGCAACATTCAGTACTTC
CDR3aa: CAISGPGPSNIQYF

v_gene: TRBV20-1
j_gene: TRBJ1-2
abundance: .
d_gene: .
CDR3nt: TGCAGTGCTAGTATCCCAGGGTTTCACGGCTACACCTTC
CDR3aa: CSASIPGFHGYTF

v_gene: TRBV5-1
j_gene: TRBJ2-1
abundance: few
d_gene: TRBD2
CDR3nt: TGCGCCAGCAGCTTGGCGACTAGCGGGAGGTTCAATGAGCAGTTCTTC
CDR3aa: CASSLATSGRFNEQFF

v_gene: TRBV5-6
j_gene: TRBJ1-5
abundance: many
d_gene: TRBD1
CDR3nt: TGTGCCAGCAGCTTGTTCACGGGACAGGTCAACAATCAGCCCCAGCATTTT
CDR3aa: CASSLFTGQVNNQPQHF

v_gene: TRBV20-1
j_gene: TRBJ2-3
abundance: few
d_gene: TRBD2
CDR3nt: TGCAGTGCTAGAGTGAGCGGGAGTCTGGATACGCAGTATTTT
CDR3aa: CSARVSGSLDTQYF

v_gene: TRBV21-1
j_gene: TRBJ2-1
abundance: .
d_gene: .
CDR3nt: TGTGCCAGCAGCAAAGCGGGAAGGGGTGAGCAGTTCTTC
CDR3aa: CASSKAGRGEQFF

v_gene: TRBV4-2
j_gene: TRBJ1-4
abundance: many
d_gene: .
CDR3nt: TGTGCCAGCAGCCAAACTGGACAGCCAACTAATGAAAAACTGTTTTTT
CDR3aa: CASSQTGQPTNEKLFF